This T cell receptor (beta chain) emerged from a study of graft-versus-host responses after intestinal transplantation. Study-wide background: Recipients obtained multivisceral, liver-intestinal, or isolated intestinal transplants. Following induction with anti-thymocyte globulin, all recipients were given tacrolimus and steroids for about three years.

Worth noting for this clone: The target antigen is unknown.

Study-wide findings and caveats: Researchers found GvH clones in recipient marrow, and some showed up first in ileum or blood.

Only in-frame clones appear in the TCRdb table, and some are missing; sequencing was by immunoSEQ multiplex PCR. The sample contains about 120,000 clones, 90% to 95% of which appear only once. CDR3 size: 12 residues. The receptor was derived from a human donor who received an intestinal transplant. The chain uses TRBV21-1 and TRBJ1-3. TRBV21-1 is classified as a pseudogene. The source material was unstimulated CD8+ T cells sorted from spleen or lymph node cells, sampled before intestinal transplant. The CDR3 nucleotides read TGTGCCAGCAGCAATGAGCGAAACACCATATATTTT. This gives the protein CASSNERNTIYF.